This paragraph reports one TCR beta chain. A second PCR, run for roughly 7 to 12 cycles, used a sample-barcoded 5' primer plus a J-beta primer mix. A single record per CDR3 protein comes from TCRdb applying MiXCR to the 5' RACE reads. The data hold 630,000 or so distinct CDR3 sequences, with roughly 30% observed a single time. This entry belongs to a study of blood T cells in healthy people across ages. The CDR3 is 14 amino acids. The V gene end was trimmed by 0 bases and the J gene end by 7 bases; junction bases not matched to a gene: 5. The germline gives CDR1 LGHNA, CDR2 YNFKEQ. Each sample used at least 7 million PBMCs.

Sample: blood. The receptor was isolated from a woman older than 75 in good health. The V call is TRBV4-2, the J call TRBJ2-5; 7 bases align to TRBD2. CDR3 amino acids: CASSQEGLEWTQYF. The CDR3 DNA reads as TGTGCCAGCAGCCAAGAAGGACTAGAATGGACCCAGTACTTC.